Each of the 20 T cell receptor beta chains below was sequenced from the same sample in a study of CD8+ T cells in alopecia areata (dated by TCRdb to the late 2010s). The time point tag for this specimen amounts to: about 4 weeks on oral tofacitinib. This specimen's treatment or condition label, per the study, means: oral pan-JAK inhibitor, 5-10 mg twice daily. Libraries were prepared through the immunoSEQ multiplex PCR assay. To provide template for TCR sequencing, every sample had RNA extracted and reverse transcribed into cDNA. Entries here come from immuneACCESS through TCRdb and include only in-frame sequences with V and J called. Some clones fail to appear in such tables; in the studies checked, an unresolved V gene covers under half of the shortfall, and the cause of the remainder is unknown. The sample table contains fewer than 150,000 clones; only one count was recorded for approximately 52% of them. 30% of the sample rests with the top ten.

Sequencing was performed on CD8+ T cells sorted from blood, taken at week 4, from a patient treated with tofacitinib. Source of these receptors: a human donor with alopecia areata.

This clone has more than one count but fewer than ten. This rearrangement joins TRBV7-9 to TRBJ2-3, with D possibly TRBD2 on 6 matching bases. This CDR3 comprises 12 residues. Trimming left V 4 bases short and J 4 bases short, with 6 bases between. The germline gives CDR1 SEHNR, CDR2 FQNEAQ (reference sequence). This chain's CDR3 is CASSSGADTQYF. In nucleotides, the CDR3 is TGTGCCAGCAGCTCGGGAGCAGATACGCAGTATTTT.

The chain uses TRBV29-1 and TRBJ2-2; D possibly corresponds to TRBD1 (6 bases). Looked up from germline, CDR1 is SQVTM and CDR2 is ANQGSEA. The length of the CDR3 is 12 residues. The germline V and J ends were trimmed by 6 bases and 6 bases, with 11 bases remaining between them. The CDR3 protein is CSVVQGSGELFF. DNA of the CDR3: TGCAGCGTAGTACAGGGTTCCGGGGAGCTGTTTTTT.

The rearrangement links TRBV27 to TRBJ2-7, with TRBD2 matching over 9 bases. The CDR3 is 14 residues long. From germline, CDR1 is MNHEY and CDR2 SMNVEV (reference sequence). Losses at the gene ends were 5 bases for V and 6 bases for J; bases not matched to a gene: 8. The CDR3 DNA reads TGTGCCAGCAGTGGCGGGGGGGCCGCGAGCGAGCAGTACTTC. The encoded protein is CASSGGGAASEQYF.

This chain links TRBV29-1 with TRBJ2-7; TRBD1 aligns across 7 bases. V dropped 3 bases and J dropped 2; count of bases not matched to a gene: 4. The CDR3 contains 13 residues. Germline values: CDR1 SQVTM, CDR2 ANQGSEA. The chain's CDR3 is CSVDSDRAYEQYF. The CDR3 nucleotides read TGCAGCGTTGATTCCGACAGGGCCTACGAGCAGTACTTC.

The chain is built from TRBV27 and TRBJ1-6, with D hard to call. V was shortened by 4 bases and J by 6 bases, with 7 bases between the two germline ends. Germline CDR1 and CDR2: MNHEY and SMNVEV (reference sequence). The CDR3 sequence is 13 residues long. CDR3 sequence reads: CASSYGGNSPLHF. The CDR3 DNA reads TGTGCCAGCAGTTACGGAGGTAATTCACCCCTCCACTTT.

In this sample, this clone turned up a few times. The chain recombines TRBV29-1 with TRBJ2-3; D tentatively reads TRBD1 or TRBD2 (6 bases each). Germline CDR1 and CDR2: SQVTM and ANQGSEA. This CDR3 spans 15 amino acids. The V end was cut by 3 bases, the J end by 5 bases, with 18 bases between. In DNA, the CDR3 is TGCAGCGTTGATGGGACACCGGGGGCGGTAGATACGCAGTATTTT. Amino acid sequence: CSVDGTPGAVDTQYF.

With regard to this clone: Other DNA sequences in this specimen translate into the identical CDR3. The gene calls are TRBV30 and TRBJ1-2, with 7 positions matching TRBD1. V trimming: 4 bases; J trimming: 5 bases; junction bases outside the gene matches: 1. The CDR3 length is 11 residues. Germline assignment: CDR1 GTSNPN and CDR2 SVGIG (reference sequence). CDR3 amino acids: CAWTGGYGYTF. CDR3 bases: TGTGCCTGGACAGGGGGATATGGCTACACCTTC.

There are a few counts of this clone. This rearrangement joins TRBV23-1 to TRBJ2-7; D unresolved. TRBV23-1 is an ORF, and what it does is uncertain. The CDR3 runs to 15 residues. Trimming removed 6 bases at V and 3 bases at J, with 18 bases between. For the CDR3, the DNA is TGCGCCAGCAGAAGACAAGCCCGAACGTACTACGAGCAGTACTTC. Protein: CASRRQARTYYEQYF.

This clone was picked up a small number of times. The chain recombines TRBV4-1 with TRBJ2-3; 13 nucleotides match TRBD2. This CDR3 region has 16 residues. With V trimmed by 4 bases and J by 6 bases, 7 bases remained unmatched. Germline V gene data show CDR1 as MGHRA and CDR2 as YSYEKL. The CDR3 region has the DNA TGCGCCAGCAGCCCACTGGGGACTAGCGGGGCCGATACGCAGTATTTT. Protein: CASSPLGTSGADTQYF.

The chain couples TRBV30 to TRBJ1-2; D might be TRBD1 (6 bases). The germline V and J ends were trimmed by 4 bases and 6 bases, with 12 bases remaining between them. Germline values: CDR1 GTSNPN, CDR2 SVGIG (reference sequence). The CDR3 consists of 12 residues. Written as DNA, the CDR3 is TGTGCCTGGACAGGGGCCCTTGATGGCTACACCTTC. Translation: CAWTGALDGYTF.

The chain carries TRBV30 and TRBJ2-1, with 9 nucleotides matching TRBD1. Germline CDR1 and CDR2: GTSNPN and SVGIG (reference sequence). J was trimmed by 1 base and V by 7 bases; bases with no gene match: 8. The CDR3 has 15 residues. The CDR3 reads CASSLTGGSYNEQFF. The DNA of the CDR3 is TGTGCCTCGTCTCTGACAGGGGGGTCCTACAATGAGCAGTTCTTC. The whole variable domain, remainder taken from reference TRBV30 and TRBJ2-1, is SQTIHQWPATLVQPVGSPLSLECTVEGTSNPNLYWYRQAAGRGLQLLFYSVGIGQISSEVPQNLSASRPQDRQFILSSKKLLLSDSGFYLCASSLTGGSYNEQFFGPGTRLTVL.

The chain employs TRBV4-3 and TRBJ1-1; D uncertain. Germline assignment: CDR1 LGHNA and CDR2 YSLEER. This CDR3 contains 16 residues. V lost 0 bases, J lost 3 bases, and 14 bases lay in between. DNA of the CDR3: TGCGCCAGCAGCCAAGAAGTGGAGGAAGGGTACACTGAAGCTTTCTTT. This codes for CASSQEVEEGYTEAFF.

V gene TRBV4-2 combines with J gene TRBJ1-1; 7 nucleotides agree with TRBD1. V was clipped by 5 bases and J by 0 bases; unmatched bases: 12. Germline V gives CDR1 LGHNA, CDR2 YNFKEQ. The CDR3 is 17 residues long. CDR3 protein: CASSLAGTEYMNTEAFF. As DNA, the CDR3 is TGTGCCAGCAGCTTAGCCGGGACAGAATACATGAACACTGAAGCTTTCTTT.

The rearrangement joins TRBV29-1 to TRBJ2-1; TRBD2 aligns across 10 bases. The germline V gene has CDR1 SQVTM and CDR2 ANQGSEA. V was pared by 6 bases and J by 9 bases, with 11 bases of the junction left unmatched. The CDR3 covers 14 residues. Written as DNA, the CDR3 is TGCAGCGTGAGAAGCGGGGGGGCCTCCCTTGAGCAGTTCTTC. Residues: CSVRSGGASLEQFF.

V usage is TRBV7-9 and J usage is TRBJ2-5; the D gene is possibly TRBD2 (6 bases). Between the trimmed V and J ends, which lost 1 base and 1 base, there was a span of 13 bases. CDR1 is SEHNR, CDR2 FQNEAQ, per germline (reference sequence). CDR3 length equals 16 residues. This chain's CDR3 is CASSLGPSGVQETQYF. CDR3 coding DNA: TGTGCCAGCAGCTTAGGACCCTCGGGGGTCCAAGAGACCCAGTACTTC.

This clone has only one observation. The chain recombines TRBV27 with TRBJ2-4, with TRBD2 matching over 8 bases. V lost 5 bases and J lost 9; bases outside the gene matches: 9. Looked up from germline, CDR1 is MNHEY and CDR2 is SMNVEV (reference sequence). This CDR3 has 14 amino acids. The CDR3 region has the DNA TGTGCCAGCAGTCCTCCCGGGACTAGAGGCATTCAGTACTTC. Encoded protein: CASSPPGTRGIQYF.

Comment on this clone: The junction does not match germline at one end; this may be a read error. The CDR3 sequence: CSVALGSSQPQHF. The CDR3 bases are TGCAGCGTTGCCCTAGGCAGCAGTCAGCCCCAGCATTTT. The V call is TRBV29-1, the J call TRBJ1-5; D not resolved. CDR3 length equals 13 residues. Germline V lookup: CDR1 SQVTM, CDR2 ANQGSEA.

The CDR3 DNA reads TGTGCCTGGAGTGGTTCAGCGGGGGGGTACACAGATACGCAGTATTTT. Translating it yields CAWSGSAGGYTDTQYF. The chain combines TRBV30 with TRBJ2-3; 10 bases line up with TRBD2. V trimming: 1 base; J trimming: 2 bases; junction bases outside the gene matches: 6. This CDR3 contains 16 residues. Germline loops: CDR1 GTSNPN, CDR2 SVGIG (reference sequence).

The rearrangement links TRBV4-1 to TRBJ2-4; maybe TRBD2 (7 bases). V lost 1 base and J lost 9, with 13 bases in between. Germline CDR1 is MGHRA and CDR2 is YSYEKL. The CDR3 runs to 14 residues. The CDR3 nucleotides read TGCGCCAGCAGCCAAGCGGGGGGCGAGGTCATTCAGTACTTC. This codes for CASSQAGGEVIQYF.

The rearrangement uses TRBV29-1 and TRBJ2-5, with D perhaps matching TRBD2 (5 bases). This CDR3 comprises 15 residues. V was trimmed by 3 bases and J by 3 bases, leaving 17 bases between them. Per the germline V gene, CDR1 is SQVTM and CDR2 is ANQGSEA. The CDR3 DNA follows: TGCAGCGTTGAGATTCGGGGAAGAGGTGAAGAGACCCAGTACTTC. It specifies CSVEIRGRGEETQYF.